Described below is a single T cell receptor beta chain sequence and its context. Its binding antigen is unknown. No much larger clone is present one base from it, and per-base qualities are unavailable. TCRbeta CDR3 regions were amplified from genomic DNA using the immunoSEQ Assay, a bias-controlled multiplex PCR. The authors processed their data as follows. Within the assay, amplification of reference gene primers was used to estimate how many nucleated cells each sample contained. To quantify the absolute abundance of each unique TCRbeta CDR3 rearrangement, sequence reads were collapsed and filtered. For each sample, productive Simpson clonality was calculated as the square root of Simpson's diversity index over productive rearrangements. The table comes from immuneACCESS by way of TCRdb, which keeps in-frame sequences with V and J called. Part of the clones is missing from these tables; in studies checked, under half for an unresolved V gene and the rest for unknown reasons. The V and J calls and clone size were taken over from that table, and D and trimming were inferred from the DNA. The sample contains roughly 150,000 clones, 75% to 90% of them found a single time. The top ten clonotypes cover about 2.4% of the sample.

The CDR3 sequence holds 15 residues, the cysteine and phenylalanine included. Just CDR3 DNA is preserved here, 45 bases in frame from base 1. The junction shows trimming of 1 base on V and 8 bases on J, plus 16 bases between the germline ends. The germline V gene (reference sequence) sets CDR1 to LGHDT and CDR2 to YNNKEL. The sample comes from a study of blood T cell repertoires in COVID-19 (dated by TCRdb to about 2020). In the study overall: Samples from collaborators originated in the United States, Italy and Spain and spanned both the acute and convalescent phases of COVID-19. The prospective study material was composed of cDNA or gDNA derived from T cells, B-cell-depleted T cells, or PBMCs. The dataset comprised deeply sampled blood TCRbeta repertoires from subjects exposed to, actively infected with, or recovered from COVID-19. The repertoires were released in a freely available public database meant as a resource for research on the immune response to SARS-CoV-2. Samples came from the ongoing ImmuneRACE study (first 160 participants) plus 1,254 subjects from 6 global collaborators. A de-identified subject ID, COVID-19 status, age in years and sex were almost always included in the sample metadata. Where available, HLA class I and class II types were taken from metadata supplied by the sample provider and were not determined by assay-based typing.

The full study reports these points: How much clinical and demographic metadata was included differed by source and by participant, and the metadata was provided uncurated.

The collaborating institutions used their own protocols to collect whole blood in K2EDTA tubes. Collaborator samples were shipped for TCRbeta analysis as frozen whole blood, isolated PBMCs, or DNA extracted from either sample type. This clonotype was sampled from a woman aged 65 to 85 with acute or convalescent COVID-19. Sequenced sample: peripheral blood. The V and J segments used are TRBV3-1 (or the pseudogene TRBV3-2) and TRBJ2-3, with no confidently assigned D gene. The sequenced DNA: TGTGCCAGCAGCCAAGGCTGGAGACCCCCGGGTACGCAGTATTTT. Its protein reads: CASSQGWRPPGTQYF.